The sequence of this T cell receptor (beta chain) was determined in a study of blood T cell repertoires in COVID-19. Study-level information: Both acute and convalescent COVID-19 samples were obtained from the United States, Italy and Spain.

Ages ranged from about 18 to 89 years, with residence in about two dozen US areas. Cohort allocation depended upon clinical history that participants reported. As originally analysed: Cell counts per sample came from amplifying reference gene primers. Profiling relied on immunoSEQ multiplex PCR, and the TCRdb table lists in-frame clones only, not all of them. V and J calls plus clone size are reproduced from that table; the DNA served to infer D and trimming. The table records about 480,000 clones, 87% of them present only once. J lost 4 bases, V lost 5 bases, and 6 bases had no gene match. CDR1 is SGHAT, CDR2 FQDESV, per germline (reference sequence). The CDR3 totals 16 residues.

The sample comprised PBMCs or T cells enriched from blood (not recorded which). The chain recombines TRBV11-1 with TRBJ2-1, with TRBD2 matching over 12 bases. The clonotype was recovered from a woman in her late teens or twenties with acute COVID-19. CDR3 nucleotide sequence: TGTGCCAGCAGCCCGGGACTAGCGGGCGATTACAATGAGCAGTTCTTC. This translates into CASSPGLAGDYNEQFF. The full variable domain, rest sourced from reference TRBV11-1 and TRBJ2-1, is EAEVAQSPRYKITEKSQAVAFWCDPISGHATLYWYRQILGQGPELLVQFQDESVVDDSQLPKDRFSAERLKGVDSTLKIQPAELGDSAMYLCASSPGLAGDYNEQFFGPGTRLTVL.